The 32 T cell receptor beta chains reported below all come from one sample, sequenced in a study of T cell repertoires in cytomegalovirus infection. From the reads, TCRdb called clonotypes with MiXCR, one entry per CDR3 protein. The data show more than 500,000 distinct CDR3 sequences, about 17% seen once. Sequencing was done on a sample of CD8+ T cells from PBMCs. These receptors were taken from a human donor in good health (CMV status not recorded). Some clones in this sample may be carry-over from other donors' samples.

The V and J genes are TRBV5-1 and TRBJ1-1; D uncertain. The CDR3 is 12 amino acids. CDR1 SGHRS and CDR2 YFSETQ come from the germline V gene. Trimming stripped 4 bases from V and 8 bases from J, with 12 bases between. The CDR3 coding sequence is TGCGCCAGCAGCCCGGGCGGGCTAGAAGCTTTCTTT. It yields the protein CASSPGGLEAFF.

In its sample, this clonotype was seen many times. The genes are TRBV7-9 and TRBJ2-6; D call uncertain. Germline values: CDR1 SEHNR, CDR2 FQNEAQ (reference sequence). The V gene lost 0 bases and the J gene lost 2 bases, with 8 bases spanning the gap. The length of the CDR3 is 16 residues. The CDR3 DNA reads TGTGCCAGCAGCTTAGCGCGAAGGGCTGGGGCCAACGTCCTGACTTTC. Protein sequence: CASSLARRAGANVLTF.

In DNA form, the CDR3 reads TGTGCCAGCAGTTATATCGGCGTCCGGGAGACCCAGTACTTC. Encoded protein: CASSYIGVRETQYF. The V call is TRBV6-6, the J call TRBJ2-5; D remains unclear. The CDR3 is 14 residues long. V was clipped by 3 bases and J by 5 bases, with 13 bases between them. Germline V gene lookup returns CDR1 MNHNY and CDR2 SVGAGI (reference sequence).

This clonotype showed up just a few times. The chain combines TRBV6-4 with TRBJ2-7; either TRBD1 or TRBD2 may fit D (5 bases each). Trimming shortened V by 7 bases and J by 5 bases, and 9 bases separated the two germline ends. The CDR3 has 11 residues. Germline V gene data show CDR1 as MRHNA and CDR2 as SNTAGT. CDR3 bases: TGTGCCAGCACAGGGACCCACGAGCAGTACTTC. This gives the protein CASTGTHEQYF.

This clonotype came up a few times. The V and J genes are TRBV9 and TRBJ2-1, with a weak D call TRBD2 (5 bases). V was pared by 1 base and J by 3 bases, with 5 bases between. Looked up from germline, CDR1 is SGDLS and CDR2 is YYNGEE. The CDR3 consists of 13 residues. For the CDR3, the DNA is TGTGCCAGCAGCGTAACTAGCTACAATGAGCAGTTCTTC. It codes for CASSVTSYNEQFF.

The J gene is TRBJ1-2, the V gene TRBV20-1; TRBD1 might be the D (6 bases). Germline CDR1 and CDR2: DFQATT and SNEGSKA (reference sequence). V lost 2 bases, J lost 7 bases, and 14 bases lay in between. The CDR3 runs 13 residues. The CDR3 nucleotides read TGCAGTGCTAGACAGGAACAGGGTGGTGGCTACACCTTC. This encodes CSARQEQGGGYTF.

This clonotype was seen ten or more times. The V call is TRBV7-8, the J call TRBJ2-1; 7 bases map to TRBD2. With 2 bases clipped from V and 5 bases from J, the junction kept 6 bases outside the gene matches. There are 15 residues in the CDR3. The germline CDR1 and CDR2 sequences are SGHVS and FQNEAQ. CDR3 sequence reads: CASSLRAGTNNEQFF. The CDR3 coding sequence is TGTGCCAGCAGCTTACGAGCCGGGACTAACAATGAGCAGTTCTTC.

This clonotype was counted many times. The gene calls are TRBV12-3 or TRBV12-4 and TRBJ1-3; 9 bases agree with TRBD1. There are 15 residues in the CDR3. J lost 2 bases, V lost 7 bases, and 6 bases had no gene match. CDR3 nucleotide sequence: TGTGCCAGCAAAACCGGGACAGGGACTGGAAACACCATATATTTT. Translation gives CASKTGTGTGNTIYF.

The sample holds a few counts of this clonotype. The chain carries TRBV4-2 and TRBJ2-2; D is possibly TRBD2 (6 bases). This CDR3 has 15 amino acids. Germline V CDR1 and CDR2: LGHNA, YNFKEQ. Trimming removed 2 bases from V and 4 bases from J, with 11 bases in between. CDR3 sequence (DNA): TGTGCCAGCAGCCAACGGCGGGACGGCACCGGGGAGCTGTTTTTT. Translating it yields CASSQRRDGTGELFF.

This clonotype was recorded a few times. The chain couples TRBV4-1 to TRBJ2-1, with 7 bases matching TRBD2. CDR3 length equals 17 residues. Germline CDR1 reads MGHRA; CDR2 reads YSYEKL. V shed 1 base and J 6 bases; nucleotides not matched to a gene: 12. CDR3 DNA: TGCGCCAGCAGCCAAGCGGTACGGCGGGAGCTTAGCAATGAGCAGTTCTTC. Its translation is CASSQAVRRELSNEQFF.

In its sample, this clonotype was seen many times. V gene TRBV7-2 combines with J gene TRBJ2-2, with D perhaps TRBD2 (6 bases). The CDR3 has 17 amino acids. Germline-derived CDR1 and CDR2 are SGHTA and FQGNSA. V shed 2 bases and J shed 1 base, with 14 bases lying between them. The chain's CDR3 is CASSLLGGALNTGELFF. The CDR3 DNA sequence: TGTGCCAGCAGCTTACTAGGAGGGGCCCTGAACACCGGGGAGCTGTTTTTT.

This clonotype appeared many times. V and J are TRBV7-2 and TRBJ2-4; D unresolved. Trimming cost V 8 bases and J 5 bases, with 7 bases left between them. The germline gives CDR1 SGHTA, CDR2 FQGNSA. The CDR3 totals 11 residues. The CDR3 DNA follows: TGTGCCAGCCGTAGCCAAAACATTCAGTACTTC. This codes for CASRSQNIQYF.

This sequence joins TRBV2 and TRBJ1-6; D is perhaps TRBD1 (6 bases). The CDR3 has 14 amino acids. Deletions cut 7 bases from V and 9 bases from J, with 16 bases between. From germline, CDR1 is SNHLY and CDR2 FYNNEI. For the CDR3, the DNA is TGTGCCAGCATCCGGAGGGGGGGCGTTTCACCCCTCCACTTT. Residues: CASIRRGGVSPLHF.

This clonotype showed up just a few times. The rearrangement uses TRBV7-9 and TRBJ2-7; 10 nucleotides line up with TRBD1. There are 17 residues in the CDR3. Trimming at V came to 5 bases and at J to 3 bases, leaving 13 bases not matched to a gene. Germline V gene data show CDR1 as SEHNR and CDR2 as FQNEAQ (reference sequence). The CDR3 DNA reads TGTGCCAGCAGCCCAAGGGACAGGGGAGGTCCCCTCTACGAGCAGTACTTC. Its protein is CASSPRDRGGPLYEQYF.

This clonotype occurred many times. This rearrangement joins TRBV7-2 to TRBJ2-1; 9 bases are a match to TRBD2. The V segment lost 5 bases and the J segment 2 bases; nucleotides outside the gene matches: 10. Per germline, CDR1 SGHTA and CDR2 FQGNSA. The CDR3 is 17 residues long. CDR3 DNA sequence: TGTGCCAGCAGCCCACGGACTAGCGCCTATGCCTACAATGAGCAGTTCTTC. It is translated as CASSPRTSAYAYNEQFF.

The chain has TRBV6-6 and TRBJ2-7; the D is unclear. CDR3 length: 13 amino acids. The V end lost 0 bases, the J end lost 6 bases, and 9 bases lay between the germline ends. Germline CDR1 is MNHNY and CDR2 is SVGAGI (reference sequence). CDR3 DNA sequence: TGTGCCAGCAGTTACTCGTCCTGGGGCGAGCAGTACTTC. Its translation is CASSYSSWGEQYF.

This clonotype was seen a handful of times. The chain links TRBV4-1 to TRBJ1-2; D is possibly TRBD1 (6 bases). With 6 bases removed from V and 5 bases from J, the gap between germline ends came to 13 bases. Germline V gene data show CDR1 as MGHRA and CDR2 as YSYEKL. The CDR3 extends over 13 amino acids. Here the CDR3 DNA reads TGCGCCAGCAGACCATCAGGGGCGTATGGCTACACCTTC. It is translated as CASRPSGAYGYTF.

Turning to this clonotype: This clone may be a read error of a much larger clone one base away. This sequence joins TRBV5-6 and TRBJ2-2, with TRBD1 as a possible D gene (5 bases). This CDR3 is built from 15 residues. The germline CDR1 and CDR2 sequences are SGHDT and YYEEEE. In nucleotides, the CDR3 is TGTGCCAGCAGCACTCTGACAGAGAACAACGGGGAGCTGTTTTTT. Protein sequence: CASSTLTENNGELFF.

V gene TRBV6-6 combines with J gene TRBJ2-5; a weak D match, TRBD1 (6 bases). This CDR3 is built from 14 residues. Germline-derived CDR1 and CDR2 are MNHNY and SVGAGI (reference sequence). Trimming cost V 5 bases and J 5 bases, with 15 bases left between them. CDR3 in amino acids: CASSTRGPGETQYF. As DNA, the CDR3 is TGTGCCAGCAGTACCAGGGGCCCCGGGGAGACCCAGTACTTC.

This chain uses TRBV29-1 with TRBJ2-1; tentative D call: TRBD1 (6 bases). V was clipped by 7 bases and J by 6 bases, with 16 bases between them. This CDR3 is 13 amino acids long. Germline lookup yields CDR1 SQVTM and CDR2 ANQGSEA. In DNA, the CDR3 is TGCAGCGCCGATGGGGGCCTCGTCAATGAGCAGTTCTTC. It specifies CSADGGLVNEQFF.

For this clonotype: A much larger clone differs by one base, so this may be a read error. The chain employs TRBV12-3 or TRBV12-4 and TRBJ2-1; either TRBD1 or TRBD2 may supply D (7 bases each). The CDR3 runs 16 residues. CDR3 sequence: CTSSFPGGGAANEQFF. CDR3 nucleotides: TGTACCAGCAGTTTCCCAGGGGGGGGGGCCGCAAATGAGCAGTTCTTC.

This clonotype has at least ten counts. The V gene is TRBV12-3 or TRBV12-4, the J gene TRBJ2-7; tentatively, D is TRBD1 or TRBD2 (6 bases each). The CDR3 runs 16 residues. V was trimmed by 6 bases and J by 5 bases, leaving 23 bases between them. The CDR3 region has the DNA TGTGCCAGCAGACACCCTTCGGGTCGGGGGCCGGACGAGCAGTACTTC. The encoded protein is CASRHPSGRGPDEQYF.

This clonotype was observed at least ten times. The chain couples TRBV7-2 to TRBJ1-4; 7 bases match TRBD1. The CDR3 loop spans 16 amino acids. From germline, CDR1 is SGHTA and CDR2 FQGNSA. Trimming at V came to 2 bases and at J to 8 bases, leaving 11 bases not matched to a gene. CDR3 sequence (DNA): TGTGCCAGCAGCTTAAACTTAGGGGGCGCGGGGGAAAAACTGTTTTTT. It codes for CASSLNLGGAGEKLFF.

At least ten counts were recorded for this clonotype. The DNA of the CDR3 is TGTGCCAGCAGCTTAGGCATGGGGGAAGCTTTCTTT. It codes for CASSLGMGEAFF. The chain links TRBV11-2 to TRBJ1-1; no reliable D call. Germline V CDR1 and CDR2: SGHAT, FQNNGV. This CDR3 spans 12 amino acids. The V end was cut by 1 base, the J end by 8 bases, with 8 bases between.

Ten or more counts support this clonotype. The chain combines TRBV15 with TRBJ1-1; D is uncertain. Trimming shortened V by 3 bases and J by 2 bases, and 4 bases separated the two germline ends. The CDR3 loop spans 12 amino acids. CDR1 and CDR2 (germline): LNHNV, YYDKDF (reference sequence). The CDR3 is CATSSSNTEAFF. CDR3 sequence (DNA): TGTGCCACCAGCAGCTCTAACACTGAAGCTTTCTTT.

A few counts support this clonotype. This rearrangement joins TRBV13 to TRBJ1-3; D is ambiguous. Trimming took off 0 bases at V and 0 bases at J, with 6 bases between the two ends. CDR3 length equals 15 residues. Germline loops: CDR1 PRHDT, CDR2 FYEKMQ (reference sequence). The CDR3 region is CASSLGYSSGNTIYF. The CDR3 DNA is TGTGCCAGCAGCTTAGGCTACAGCTCTGGAAACACCATATATTTT. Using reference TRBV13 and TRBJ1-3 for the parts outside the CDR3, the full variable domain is AAGVIQSPRHLIKEKRETATLKCYPIPRHDTVYWYQQGPGQDPQFLISFYEKMQSDKGSIPDRFSAQQFSDYHSELNMSSLELGDSALYFCASSLGYSSGNTIYFGEGSWLTVV.

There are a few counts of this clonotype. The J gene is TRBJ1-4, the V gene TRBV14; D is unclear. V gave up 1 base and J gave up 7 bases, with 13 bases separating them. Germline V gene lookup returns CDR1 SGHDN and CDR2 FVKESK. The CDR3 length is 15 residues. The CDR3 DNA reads TGTGCCAGCAGCCAAGTTAACACTCGTCCTGAAAAACTGTTTTTT. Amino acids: CASSQVNTRPEKLFF.

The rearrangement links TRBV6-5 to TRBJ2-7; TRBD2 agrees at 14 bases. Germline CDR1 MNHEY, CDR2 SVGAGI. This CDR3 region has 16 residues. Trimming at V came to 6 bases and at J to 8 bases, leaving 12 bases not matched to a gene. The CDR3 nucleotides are TGTGCCAGCAGAAGCACCGGGACTAGCGGGGGTCTCAAGCAGTACTTC. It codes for CASRSTGTSGGLKQYF.

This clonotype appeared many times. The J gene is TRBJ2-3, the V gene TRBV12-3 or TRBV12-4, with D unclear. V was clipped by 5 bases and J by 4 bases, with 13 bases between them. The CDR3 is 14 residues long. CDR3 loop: CASSQTRQADTQYF. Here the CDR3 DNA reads TGTGCCAGCAGTCAAACTCGGCAGGCAGATACGCAGTATTTT.

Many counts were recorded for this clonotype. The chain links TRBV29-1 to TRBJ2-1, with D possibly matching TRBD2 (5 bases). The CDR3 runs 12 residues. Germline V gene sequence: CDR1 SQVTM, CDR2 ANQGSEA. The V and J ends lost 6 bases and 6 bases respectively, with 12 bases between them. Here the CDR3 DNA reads TGCAGCGTCTATATCGGAGGCAATGAGCAGTTCTTC. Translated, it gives CSVYIGGNEQFF.

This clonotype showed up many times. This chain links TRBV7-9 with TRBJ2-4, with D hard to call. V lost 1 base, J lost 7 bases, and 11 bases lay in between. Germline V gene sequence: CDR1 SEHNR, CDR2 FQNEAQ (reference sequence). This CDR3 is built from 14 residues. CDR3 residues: CASSLVQDGNIQYF. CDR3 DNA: TGTGCCAGCAGCTTAGTCCAGGACGGGAACATTCAGTACTTC.

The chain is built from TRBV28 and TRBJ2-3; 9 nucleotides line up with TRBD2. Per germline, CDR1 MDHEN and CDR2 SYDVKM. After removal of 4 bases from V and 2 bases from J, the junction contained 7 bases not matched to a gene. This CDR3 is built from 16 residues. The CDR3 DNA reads TGTGCCAGCAGTTCCGCCGTAGCGGGAGTCACAGATACGCAGTATTTT. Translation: CASSSAVAGVTDTQYF.